The clone carrying this T cell receptor (beta chain) has a count of ten or more. Localized lung adenocarcinoma, a non-small cell lung cancer, affected the donors. The CDR3 consists of 15 residues. In germline, CDR1 is MGHRA, CDR2 YSYEKL. V was pared by 4 bases and J by 6 bases, with 18 bases between. This record comes from a study of CD4 and CD8 cells across lung adenocarcinoma regions. TCRdb passed the PCR reads through MiXCR, listing each CDR3 protein once. The data show roughly 16,000 distinct CDR3 sequences, roughly three fifths seen once. The TCR originated in a female donor with lung adenocarcinoma. The CD4 and CD8 labels of this study may be unreliable. The V and J genes are TRBV4-1 and TRBJ1-2, with D tentatively TRBD1 (5 bases). Sequencing input: CD8+ T cells from the center of a lung tumor. The CDR3 nucleotides read TGCGCCAGCAGCCGAGGGTTACAGAAGGGGAATGGCTACACCTTC. This codes for CASSRGLQKGNGYTF.